What follows are 32 T cell receptor beta chains derived from one specimen sequenced in a study of T cells in Graves' hyperthyroidism and ophthalmopathy. What was amplified from RNA transcripts were TCR beta CDR3 regions. The TCR CDR3 was amplified in a first-round RT-PCR using the HTBI primer set. TCRdb called the multiplex PCR reads again in MiXCR, with one record for every CDR3 protein. The table includes approximately 590,000 distinct CDR3 sequences, around 14% detected once. Sequencing used blood. All receptors come from a woman in her 30s with Graves' hyperthyroidism.

This clonotype has ten or more counts. The rearrangement uses TRBV6-1 and TRBJ2-7, with TRBD1 as a possible D gene (6 bases). The ends were cut back, 8 bases at V and 7 bases at J, with 24 bases in the middle. The CDR3 runs to 15 residues. Germline V gene sequence: CDR1 MNHNS, CDR2 SASEGT. CDR3: CASEKGTGSVGEQYF. The CDR3 bases are TGTGCCAGCGAAAAGGGCACAGGGAGCGTGGGGGAGCAGTACTTC.

This clonotype showed up many times. This chain links TRBV28 with TRBJ2-5; TRBD1 or TRBD2 may be the D gene (6 bases each). Germline-derived CDR1 and CDR2 are MDHEN and SYDVKM. This CDR3 has 14 residues. Trimming took 6 bases from V and 5 from J, leaving 16 bases between them. CDR3 loop: CASRGGLNLETQYF. CDR3 bases: TGTGCCAGCAGAGGGGGGCTCAATCTGGAGACCCAGTACTTC.

This clonotype was seen many times. The chain recombines TRBV20-1 with TRBJ1-1, with 8 bases aligning to TRBD1. This CDR3 region has 17 residues. The junction had 15 bases not matched to a gene; V was cut back by 0 bases and J by 6 bases. CDR1 DFQATT and CDR2 SNEGSKA come from the germline V gene (reference sequence). The CDR3 coding sequence is TGCAGTGCTAGAGATCTTTCAGGGGGCAGGGTGGGCGCTGAAGCTTTCTTT. This codes for CSARDLSGGRVGAEAFF.

This clonotype was found many times. The CDR3 nucleotides read TGCAGCGGGAGGACAGGGAGGGACACTGAAGCTTTCTTT. This encodes CSGRTGRDTEAFF. The chain employs TRBV29-1 and TRBJ1-1; 8 bases fit TRBD1. The CDR3 runs 13 residues. In germline, CDR1 is SQVTM, CDR2 ANQGSEA. V shed 7 bases and J 3 bases; nucleotides not matched to a gene: 7.

The chain couples TRBV6-1 to TRBJ2-3; 12 nucleotides align to TRBD2. Losses at the gene ends were 5 bases for V and 5 bases for J; bases not matched to a gene: 8. The CDR3 runs 16 residues. Germline V CDR1 and CDR2: MNHNS, SASEGT. This chain's CDR3 is CASSLAGGPGIDTQYF. The CDR3 DNA reads TGTGCCAGCAGTCTAGCGGGAGGGCCGGGGATAGATACGCAGTATTTT.

There are many counts of this clonotype. This chain connects TRBV6-1 to TRBJ2-7; D perhaps matches TRBD1 (6 bases). V lost 8 bases to trimming and J lost 4 bases, with 9 bases between them. This CDR3 spans 11 amino acids. Germline CDR1 reads MNHNS; CDR2 reads SASEGT. CDR3 protein: CASGRGYEQYF. Written as DNA, the CDR3 is TGTGCCAGCGGCAGGGGTTACGAGCAGTACTTC.

This clonotype has a count of ten or more. The chain couples TRBV5-1 to TRBJ2-7; TRBD1 aligns across 10 bases. CDR1 is SGHRS, CDR2 YFSETQ, per germline. The CDR3 totals 14 residues. J lost 5 bases, V lost 4 bases, and 6 bases had no gene match. The CDR3 DNA is TGCGCCAGCAGCCCGGGAGGACAGGGGGACGAGCAGTACTTC. This encodes CASSPGGQGDEQYF.

The sample holds many counts of this clonotype. This chain uses TRBV27 with TRBJ2-5; D gene unclear. The CDR3 consists of 15 residues. Germline V gives CDR1 MNHEY, CDR2 SMNVEV (reference sequence). With 2 bases removed from V and 4 bases from J, the gap between germline ends came to 14 bases. The DNA for the CDR3 is TGTGCCAGCAGTTTACTCCCCCTGACTGCAGAGACCCAGTACTTC. Residues: CASSLLPLTAETQYF.

This clonotype was seen just once. The V gene is TRBV30, the J gene TRBJ2-1; the match to TRBD2 covers 11 bases. The V gene's germline CDR1 is GTSNPN and CDR2 SVGIG (reference sequence). CDR3 length equals 18 residues. V dropped 4 bases and J dropped 0; count of bases not matched to a gene: 11. The CDR3 loop reads CAWTKLAGASSSYNEQFF. DNA for the CDR3: TGTGCCTGGACTAAACTAGCGGGGGCTTCAAGCTCCTACAATGAGCAGTTCTTC. Combining the CDR3 with reference TRBV30 and TRBJ2-1 gives the whole variable domain SQTIHQWPATLVQPVGSPLSLECTVEGTSNPNLYWYRQAAGRGLQLLFYSVGIGQISSEVPQNLSASRPQDRQFILSSKKLLLSDSGFYLCAWTKLAGASSSYNEQFFGPGTRLTVL.

The table lists this clonotype with many counts. This chain joins TRBV12-3 or TRBV12-4 and TRBJ2-5, with 8 bases fitting TRBD2. CDR3 size: 16 residues. The V segment lost 1 base and the J segment 4 bases; nucleotides outside the gene matches: 8. The CDR3 DNA reads TGTGCCAGCAGTTTAGGGCTAGCGGGCCCGAGAGAGACCCAGTACTTC. Translating it yields CASSLGLAGPRETQYF.

This clonotype was detected a few times. The chain uses TRBV10-1 and TRBJ2-3; D might be TRBD2 (5 bases). This CDR3 spans 13 amino acids. The ends were cut back, 2 bases at V and 5 bases at J, with 8 bases in the middle. CDR1 is WNHNN, CDR2 SYGVQD, per germline (reference sequence). Here the CDR3 DNA reads TGCGCCAGCAGTGAGCGTCGGGAAGATACGCAGTATTTT. Translation gives CASSERREDTQYF.

The rearrangement uses TRBV13 and TRBJ2-3, with 15 bases fitting TRBD2. The CDR3 sequence is 19 residues long. V shed 3 bases and J 0 bases; nucleotides not matched to a gene: 7. Looked up from germline, CDR1 is PRHDT and CDR2 is FYEKMQ (reference sequence). The CDR3: CASSFGLAGGLRSTDTQYF. CDR3 DNA sequence: TGTGCCAGCAGCTTCGGACTAGCGGGAGGGCTTAGAAGCACAGATACGCAGTATTTT.

This chain connects TRBV15 to TRBJ2-2; no firm D call. CDR3 length equals 14 residues. Per the germline V gene, CDR1 is LNHNV and CDR2 is YYDKDF (reference sequence). V lost 0 bases to trimming and J lost 5 bases, with 7 bases between them. The CDR3 DNA reads TGTGCCACCAGCAGAGACCCGGAGACCGGGGAGCTGTTTTTT. Protein sequence: CATSRDPETGELFF.

This clonotype has ten or more counts. This chain links TRBV3-1 with TRBJ2-5, with D uncertain. V lost 7 bases, J lost 2 bases, and 5 bases lay in between. The germline V gene has CDR1 LGHDT and CDR2 YNNKEL (reference sequence). This CDR3 region has 11 residues. The CDR3 coding sequence is TGTGCCAGCATACAACAAGAGACCCAGTACTTC. It translates to CASIQQETQYF.

Worth noting for this clonotype: Germline and junction disagree at one end, which may indicate a read error. V and J are TRBV24-1 and TRBJ2-1; 11 positions agree with TRBD1. There are 15 residues in the CDR3. Per germline, CDR1 KGHDR and CDR2 SFDVKD. The CDR3 loop is CATCDPGQGANEQFF. CDR3 bases: TGTGCCACCTGTGATCCCGGACAGGGGGCTAATGAGCAGTTCTTC.

The chain joins TRBV6-2 or TRBV6-3 to TRBJ1-5, with 7 positions matching TRBD1. The J segment lost 3 bases and the V segment lost 6 bases, leaving 11 bases of the junction unmatched. There are 16 residues in the CDR3. Per germline, CDR1 MNHEY and CDR2 SVGEGT. The CDR3 DNA reads TGTGCCAGCAGCATAAACAGGGGCGTCGACAATCAGCCCCAGCATTTT. It codes for CASSINRGVDNQPQHF.

The table lists this clonotype with a few counts. The chain combines TRBV20-1 with TRBJ2-1, with D possibly TRBD2 on 6 matching bases. V lost 0 bases and J 3 bases, leaving 24 bases between the germline ends. Germline V gives CDR1 DFQATT, CDR2 SNEGSKA (reference sequence). The CDR3 has 19 amino acids. In nucleotides, the CDR3 is TGCAGTGCTAGAGATCATGAACCCCGACCGGGAGTGATCTACAATGAGCAGTTCTTC. It codes for CSARDHEPRPGVIYNEQFF.

This clonotype was seen a handful of times. The V gene is TRBV3-1, the J gene TRBJ2-1, with a weak D call TRBD2 (6 bases). With 3 bases removed from V and 0 bases from J, the gap between germline ends came to 9 bases. CDR3 size: 15 residues. Looked up from germline, CDR1 is LGHDT and CDR2 is YNNKEL (reference sequence). The CDR3 DNA sequence: TGTGCCAGCAGCCAGGGGACTTTCTCCTACAATGAGCAGTTCTTC. Its protein product is CASSQGTFSYNEQFF.

This clonotype has at least ten counts. V gene TRBV28 combines with J gene TRBJ1-1, with D maybe TRBD1 (5 bases). Germline CDR1 and CDR2: MDHEN and SYDVKM. CDR3 length equals 14 residues. With 2 bases removed from V and 7 bases from J, the gap between germline ends came to 14 bases. This chain's CDR3 is CASSLAGTPLEAFF. In nucleotides, the CDR3 is TGTGCCAGCAGTTTAGCAGGGACCCCACTTGAAGCTTTCTTT.

V and J are TRBV27 and TRBJ2-7; a weak D match, TRBD1 (6 bases). With 5 bases removed from V and 6 bases from J, the gap between germline ends came to 14 bases. This CDR3 has 13 amino acids. Looked up from germline, CDR1 is MNHEY and CDR2 is SMNVEV (reference sequence). The DNA of the CDR3 is TGTGCCAGCAGTCCCGGGACACCCTTCGAGCAGTACTTC. This codes for CASSPGTPFEQYF.

This clonotype occurred many times. V gene TRBV5-1 combines with J gene TRBJ2-7; 9 positions agree with TRBD1. J was trimmed by 2 bases and V by 4 bases; bases with no gene match: 10. CDR3 length: 16 amino acids. Looked up from germline, CDR1 is SGHRS and CDR2 is YFSETQ. DNA of the CDR3: TGCGCCAGCAGCCAGCTACGGACAGGGGCCACCTACGAGCAGTACTTC. Its translation: CASSQLRTGATYEQYF.

Turning to this clonotype: A much bigger clone sits one base away, suggesting this may be a read error. V is TRBV6-5 and J is TRBJ2-1, with TRBD1 as a possible D gene (5 bases). The CDR3 has 15 residues. Per germline, CDR1 MNHEY and CDR2 SVGAGI. The V end was cut by 2 bases, the J end by 8 bases, with 16 bases between. This CDR3 reads CASSYRHGASDEQFF. Here the CDR3 DNA reads TGTGCCAGCAGTTACCGACATGGGGCTTCTGATGAGCAGTTCTTC.

The sample holds many counts of this clonotype. The DNA of the CDR3 is TGTGCCAGCAGTTTAGACCCAGTACTAGCGGGAGACACCTACGAGCAGTACTTC. Its translation is CASSLDPVLAGDTYEQYF. The chain links TRBV12-3 or TRBV12-4 to TRBJ2-7; TRBD2 matches at 11 bases. There are 18 residues in the CDR3. J was trimmed by 2 bases and V by 1 base; bases with no gene match: 10.

This chain uses TRBV4-2 with TRBJ2-7; 10 bases align to TRBD1. From germline, CDR1 is LGHNA and CDR2 YNFKEQ. The junction had 8 bases not matched to a gene; V was cut back by 1 base and J by 5 bases. There are 16 residues in the CDR3. The CDR3 reads CASSQGYGTGVHEQYF. The DNA of the CDR3 is TGTGCCAGCAGCCAAGGGTATGGGACAGGGGTCCACGAGCAGTACTTC.

This clonotype turned up a few times. The chain uses TRBV11-2 and TRBJ1-3; tentative D call: TRBD1 (5 bases). The germline CDR1 and CDR2 sequences are SGHAT and FQNNGV. The germline V and J ends were trimmed by 1 base and 0 bases, with 13 bases remaining between them. The CDR3 has 17 amino acids. CDR3 nucleotide sequence: TGTGCCAGCAGCTTAGCTGGACATAGATACTCTGGAAACACCATATATTTT. As protein: CASSLAGHRYSGNTIYF.

This clonotype was observed many times. The J gene is TRBJ2-3, the V gene TRBV5-1; TRBD1 or TRBD2 may be the D gene (5 bases each). Germline loops: CDR1 SGHRS, CDR2 YFSETQ. This CDR3 is 15 amino acids long. V lost 3 bases and J 0 bases, leaving 11 bases between the germline ends. CDR3 amino acids: CASSWPGTSTDTQYF. The CDR3 bases are TGCGCCAGCAGCTGGCCCGGGACCAGCACAGATACGCAGTATTTT. The full variable domain, completed using reference TRBV5-1 and TRBJ2-3, is KAGVTQTPRYLIKTRGQQVTLSCSPISGHRSVSWYQQTPGQGLQFLFEYFSETQRNKGNFPGRFSGRQFSNSRSEMNVSTLELGDSALYLCASSWPGTSTDTQYFGPGTRLTVL.

The chain combines TRBV5-1 with TRBJ1-2; 7 bases are shared with TRBD1. V lost 3 bases, J lost 8 bases, and 7 bases stayed unmatched. Germline V CDR1 and CDR2: SGHRS, YFSETQ. There are 13 residues in the CDR3. The CDR3 protein is CASSSAGGGGYTF. CDR3 DNA: TGCGCCAGCAGCTCCGCAGGGGGGGGCGGCTACACCTTC.

This clonotype came up many times. The chain's CDR3 is CAWSAGGYNEQFF. DNA for the CDR3: TGTGCCTGGAGTGCAGGGGGATACAATGAGCAGTTCTTC. The rearrangement joins TRBV30 to TRBJ2-1; 7 nucleotides align to TRBD1. Germline trimming cut 1 base from V and 4 bases from J; bases unmatched to any gene: 1. CDR3 length: 13 residues. Per the germline V gene, CDR1 is GTSNPN and CDR2 is SVGIG (reference sequence).

Many counts were recorded for this clonotype. V is TRBV28 and J is TRBJ1-6; D call uncertain. Trimming took 4 bases from V and 7 from J, leaving 5 bases between them. The CDR3 covers 12 residues. Looked up from germline, CDR1 is MDHEN and CDR2 is SYDVKM. CDR3 coding DNA: TGTGCCAGCAGTTGGCCAAATTCACCCCTCCACTTT. Its protein product is CASSWPNSPLHF.

This clonotype came up many times. The gene calls are TRBV5-5 and TRBJ2-5; D is ambiguous. Trimming left V 0 bases short and J 1 base short, with 13 bases between. Germline-derived CDR1 and CDR2 are SGHKS and YYEKEE (reference sequence). CDR3 length: 16 amino acids. CDR3 sequence: CASSLGEVGRQETQYF. CDR3 coding DNA: TGTGCCAGCAGCTTGGGCGAGGTAGGGCGCCAAGAGACCCAGTACTTC.

The table lists this clonotype with many counts. The V gene is TRBV7-2, the J gene TRBJ2-1; D uncertain. Trimming removed 5 bases at V and 7 bases at J, with 12 bases between. The CDR3 spans 13 residues. The germline V gene encodes CDR1 SGHTA and CDR2 FQGNSA. The CDR3 here is CASSAPLRNEQFF. DNA for the CDR3: TGTGCCAGCAGCGCCCCCCTGAGGAATGAGCAGTTCTTC.

J is TRBJ1-1 and V is TRBV9; D not certain. V was shortened by 6 bases and J by 3 bases, with 15 bases between the two germline ends. Per germline, CDR1 SGDLS and CDR2 YYNGEE. The CDR3 has 14 residues. CDR3 sequence: CASTASGSDTEAFF. The CDR3 DNA reads as TGTGCCAGCACCGCCTCAGGTTCCGACACTGAAGCTTTCTTT.